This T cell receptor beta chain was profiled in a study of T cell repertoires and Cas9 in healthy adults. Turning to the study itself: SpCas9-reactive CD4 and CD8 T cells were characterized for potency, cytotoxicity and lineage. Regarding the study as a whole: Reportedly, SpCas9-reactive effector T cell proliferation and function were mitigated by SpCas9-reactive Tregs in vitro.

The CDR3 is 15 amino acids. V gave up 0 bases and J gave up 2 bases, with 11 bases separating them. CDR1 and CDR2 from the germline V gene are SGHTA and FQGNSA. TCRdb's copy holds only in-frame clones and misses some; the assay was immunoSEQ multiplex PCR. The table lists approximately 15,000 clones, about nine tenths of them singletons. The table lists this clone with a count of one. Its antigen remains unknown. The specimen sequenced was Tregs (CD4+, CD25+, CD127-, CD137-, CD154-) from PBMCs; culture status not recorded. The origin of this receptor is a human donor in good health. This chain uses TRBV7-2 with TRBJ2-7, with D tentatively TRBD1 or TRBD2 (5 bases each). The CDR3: CASSLASGTAYEQYF. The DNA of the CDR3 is TGTGCCAGCAGCTTAGCAAGTGGGACCGCCTACGAGCAGTACTTC.